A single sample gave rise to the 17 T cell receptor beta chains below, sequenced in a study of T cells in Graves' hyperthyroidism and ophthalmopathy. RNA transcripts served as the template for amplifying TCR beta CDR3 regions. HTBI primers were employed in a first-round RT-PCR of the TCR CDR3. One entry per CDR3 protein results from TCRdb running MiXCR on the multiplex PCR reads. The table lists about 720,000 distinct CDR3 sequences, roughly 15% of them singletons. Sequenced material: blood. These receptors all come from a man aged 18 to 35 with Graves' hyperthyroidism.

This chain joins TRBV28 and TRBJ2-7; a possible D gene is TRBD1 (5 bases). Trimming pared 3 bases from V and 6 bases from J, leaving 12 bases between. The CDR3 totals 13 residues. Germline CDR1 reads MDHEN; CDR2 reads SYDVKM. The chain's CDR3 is CASSFPGFPEQYF. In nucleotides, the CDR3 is TGTGCCAGCAGTTTCCCAGGGTTCCCCGAGCAGTACTTC.

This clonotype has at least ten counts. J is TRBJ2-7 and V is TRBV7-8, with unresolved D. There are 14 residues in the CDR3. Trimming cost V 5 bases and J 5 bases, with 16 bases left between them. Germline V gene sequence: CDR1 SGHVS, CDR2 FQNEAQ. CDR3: CASSPPGNHHEQYF. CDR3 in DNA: TGTGCCAGCAGCCCCCCCGGAAATCACCACGAGCAGTACTTC.

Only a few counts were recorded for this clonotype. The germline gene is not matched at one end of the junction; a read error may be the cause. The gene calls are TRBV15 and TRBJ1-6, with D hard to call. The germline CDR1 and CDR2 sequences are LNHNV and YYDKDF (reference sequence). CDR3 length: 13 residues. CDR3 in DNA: TGTGTCACCAGCAGAGATCGCGGGCTACCCCTCCACTTT. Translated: CVTSRDRGLPLHF.

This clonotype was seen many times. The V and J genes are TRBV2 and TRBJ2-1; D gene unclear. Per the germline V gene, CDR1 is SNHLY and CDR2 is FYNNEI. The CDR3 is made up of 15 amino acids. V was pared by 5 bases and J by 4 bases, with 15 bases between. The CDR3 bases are TGTGCCAGCAGTCCCCCGGATAGGTCTTACAATGAGCAGTTCTTC. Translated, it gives CASSPPDRSYNEQFF.

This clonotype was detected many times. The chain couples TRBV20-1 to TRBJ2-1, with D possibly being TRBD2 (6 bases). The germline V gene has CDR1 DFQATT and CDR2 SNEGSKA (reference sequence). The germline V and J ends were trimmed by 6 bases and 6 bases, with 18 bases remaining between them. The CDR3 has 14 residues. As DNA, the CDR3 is TGCAGTGCAAAGAGACTATTCGGGGGCAATGAGCAGTTCTTC. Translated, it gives CSAKRLFGGNEQFF.

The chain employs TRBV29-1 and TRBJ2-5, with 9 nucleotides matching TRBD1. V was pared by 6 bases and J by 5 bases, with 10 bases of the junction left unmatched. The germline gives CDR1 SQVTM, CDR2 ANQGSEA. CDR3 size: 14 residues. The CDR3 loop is CSVQRDRVRETQYF. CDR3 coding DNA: TGCAGCGTCCAGAGGGACAGGGTGCGGGAGACCCAGTACTTC.

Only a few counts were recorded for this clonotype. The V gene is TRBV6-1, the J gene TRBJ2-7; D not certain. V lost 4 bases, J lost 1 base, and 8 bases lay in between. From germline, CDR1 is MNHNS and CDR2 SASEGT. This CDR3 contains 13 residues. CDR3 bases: TGTGCCAGCAGTGCTCGACTTTCCTACGAGCAGTACTTC. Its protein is CASSARLSYEQYF.

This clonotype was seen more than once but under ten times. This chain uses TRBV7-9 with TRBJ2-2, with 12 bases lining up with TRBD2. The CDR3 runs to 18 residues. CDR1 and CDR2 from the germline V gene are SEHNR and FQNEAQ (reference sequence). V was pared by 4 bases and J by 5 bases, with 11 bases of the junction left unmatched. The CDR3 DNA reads TGTGCCAGCAGCTCCACCGGACTAGCGGGACCGCGTACCGGGGAGCTGTTTTTT. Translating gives CASSSTGLAGPRTGELFF.

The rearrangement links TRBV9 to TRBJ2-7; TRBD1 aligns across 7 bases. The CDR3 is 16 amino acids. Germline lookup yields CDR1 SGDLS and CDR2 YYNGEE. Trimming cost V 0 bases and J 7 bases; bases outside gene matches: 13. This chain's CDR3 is CASSVGGTVGWEEQYF. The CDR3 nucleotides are TGTGCCAGCAGCGTAGGGGGGACAGTCGGTTGGGAGGAGCAGTACTTC.

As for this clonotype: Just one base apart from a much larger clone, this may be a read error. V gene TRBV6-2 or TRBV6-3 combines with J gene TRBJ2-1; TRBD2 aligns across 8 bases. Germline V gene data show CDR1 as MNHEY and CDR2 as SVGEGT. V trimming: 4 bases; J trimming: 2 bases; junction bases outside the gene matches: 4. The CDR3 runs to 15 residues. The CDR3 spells CASSSRLAPYNEQFF. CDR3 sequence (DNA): TGTGCCAGCAGTTCCAGACTAGCGCCCTACAATGAGCAGTTCTTC.

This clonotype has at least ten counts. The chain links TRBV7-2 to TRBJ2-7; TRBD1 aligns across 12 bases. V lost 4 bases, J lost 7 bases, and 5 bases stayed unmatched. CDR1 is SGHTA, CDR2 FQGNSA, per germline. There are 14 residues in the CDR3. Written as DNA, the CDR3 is TGTGCCAGCAGCTCCGGGACAGGGGGCAGGGAGCAGTACTTC. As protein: CASSSGTGGREQYF.

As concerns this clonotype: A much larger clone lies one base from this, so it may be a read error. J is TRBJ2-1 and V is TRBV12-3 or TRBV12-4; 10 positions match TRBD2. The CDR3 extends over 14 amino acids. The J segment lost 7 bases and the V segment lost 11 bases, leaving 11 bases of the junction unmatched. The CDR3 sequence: CAGTEAGGLNEQFF. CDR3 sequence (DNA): TGTGCCGGCACCGAAGCGGGAGGGTTGAATGAGCAGTTCTTC.

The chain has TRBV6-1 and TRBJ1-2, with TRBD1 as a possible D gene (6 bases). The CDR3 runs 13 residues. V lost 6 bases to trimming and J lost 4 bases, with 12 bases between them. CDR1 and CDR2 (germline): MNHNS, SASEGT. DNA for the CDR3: TGTGCCAGCAGACAGGGTCCCCTCTATGGCTACACCTTC. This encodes CASRQGPLYGYTF.

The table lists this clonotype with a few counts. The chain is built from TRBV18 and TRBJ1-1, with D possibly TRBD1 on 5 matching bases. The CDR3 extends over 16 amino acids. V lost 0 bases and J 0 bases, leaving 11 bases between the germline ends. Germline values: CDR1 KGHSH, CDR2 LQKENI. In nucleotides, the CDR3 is TGTGCCAGCTCACCACCGGGGGGATCGATGAACACTGAAGCTTTCTTT. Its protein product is CASSPPGGSMNTEAFF.

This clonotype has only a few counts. The CDR3 nucleotides are TGCAGTGCCATCGACAGACAGAACTATGGCTACACCTTC. This sequence encodes CSAIDRQNYGYTF. The chain employs TRBV20-1 and TRBJ1-2, with D tentatively TRBD1 (5 bases). The length of the CDR3 is 13 residues. The V end was cut by 6 bases, the J end by 2 bases, with 13 bases between. Germline-derived CDR1 and CDR2 are DFQATT and SNEGSKA (reference sequence).

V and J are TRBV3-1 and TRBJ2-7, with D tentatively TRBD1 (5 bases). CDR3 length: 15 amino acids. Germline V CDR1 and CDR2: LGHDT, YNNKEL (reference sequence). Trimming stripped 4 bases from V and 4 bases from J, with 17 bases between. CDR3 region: CASSPSMGLGYEQYF. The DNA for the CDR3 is TGTGCCAGCAGCCCCTCCATGGGGCTTGGGTACGAGCAGTACTTC.

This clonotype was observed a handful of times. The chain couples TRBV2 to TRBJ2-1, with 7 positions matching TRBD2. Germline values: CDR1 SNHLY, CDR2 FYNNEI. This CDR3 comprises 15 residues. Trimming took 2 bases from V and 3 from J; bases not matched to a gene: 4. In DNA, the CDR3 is TGTGCCAGCAGTGAAAGTAGCGGGCTCTACAATGAGCAGTTCTTC. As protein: CASSESSGLYNEQFF.